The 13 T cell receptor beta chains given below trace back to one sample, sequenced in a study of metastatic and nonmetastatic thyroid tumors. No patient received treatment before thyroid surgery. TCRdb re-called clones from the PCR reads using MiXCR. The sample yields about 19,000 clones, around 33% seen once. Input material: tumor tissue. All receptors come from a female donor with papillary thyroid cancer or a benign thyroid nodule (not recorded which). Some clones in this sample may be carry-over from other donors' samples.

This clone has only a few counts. Here the CDR3 reads CASSDYRQGGYTF. The CDR3 DNA reads TGTGCCAGCAGTGATTATAGGCAGGGTGGCTACACCTTC. The rearrangement uses TRBV2 and TRBJ1-2; tentatively, D is TRBD1 (5 bases). The CDR3 is 13 amino acids. V was trimmed by 3 bases and J by 7 bases, leaving 12 bases between them. Germline V CDR1 and CDR2: SNHLY, FYNNEI. Drawing the rest from reference TRBV2 and TRBJ1-2, the complete variable domain is EPEVTQTPSHQVTQMGQEVILRCVPISNHLYFYWYRQILGQKVEFLVSFYNNEISEKSEIFDDQFSVERPDGSNFTLKIRSTKLEDSAMYFCASSDYRQGGYTFGSGTRLTVV.

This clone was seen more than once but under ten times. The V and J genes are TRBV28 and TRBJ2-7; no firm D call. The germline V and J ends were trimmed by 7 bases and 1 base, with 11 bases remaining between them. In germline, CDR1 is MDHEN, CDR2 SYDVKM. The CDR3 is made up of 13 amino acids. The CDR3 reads CASMVGWSYEQYF. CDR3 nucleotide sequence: TGTGCCAGCATGGTTGGGTGGTCCTACGAGCAGTACTTC.

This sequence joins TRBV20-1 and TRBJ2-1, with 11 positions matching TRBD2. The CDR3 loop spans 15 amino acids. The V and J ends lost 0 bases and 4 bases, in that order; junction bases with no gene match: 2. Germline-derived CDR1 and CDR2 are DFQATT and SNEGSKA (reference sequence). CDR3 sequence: CSARETSGKYNEQFF. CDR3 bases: TGCAGTGCTAGAGAGACTAGCGGGAAATACAATGAGCAGTTCTTC.

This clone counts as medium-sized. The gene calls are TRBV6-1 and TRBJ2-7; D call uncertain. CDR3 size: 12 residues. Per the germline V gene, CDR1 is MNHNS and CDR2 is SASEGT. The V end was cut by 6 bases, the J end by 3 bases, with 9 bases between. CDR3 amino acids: CASRGEFYEQYF. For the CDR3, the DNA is TGTGCCAGCAGGGGTGAGTTCTACGAGCAGTACTTC.

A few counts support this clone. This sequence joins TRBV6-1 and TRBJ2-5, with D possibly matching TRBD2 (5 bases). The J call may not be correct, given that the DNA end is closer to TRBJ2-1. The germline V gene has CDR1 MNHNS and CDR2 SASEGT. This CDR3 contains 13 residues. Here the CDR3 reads CASSSGMMPEQFF. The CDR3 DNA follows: TGTGCCAGCAGCTCCGGGATGATGCCTGAGCAGTTCTTC.

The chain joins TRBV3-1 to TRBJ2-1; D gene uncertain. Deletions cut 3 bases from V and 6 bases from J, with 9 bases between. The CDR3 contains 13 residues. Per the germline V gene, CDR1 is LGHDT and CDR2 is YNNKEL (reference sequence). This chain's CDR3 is CASSQMRLNEQFF. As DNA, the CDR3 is TGTGCCAGCAGCCAGATGAGGCTCAATGAGCAGTTCTTC.

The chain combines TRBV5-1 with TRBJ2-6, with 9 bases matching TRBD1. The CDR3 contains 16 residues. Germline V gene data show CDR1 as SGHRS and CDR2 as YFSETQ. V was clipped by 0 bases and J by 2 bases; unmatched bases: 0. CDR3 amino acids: CASSLGQGAGANVLTF. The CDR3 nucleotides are TGCGCCAGCAGCTTGGGACAGGGGGCTGGGGCCAACGTCCTGACTTTC.

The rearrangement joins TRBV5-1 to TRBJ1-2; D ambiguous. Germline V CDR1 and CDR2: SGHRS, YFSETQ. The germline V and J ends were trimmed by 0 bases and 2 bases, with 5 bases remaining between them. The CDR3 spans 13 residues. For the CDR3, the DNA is TGCGCCAGCAGCTTGGACGCAAACTATGGCTACACCTTC. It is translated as CASSLDANYGYTF. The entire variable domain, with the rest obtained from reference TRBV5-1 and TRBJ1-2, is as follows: KAGVTQTPRYLIKTRGQQVTLSCSPISGHRSVSWYQQTPGQGLQFLFEYFSETQRNKGNFPGRFSGRQFSNSRSEMNVSTLELGDSALYLCASSLDANYGYTFGSGTRLTVV.

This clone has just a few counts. As DNA, the CDR3 is TGTGCCAGCAGTTTTCAGCAACCGGCTAGTGGCTACACCTTC. Translating it yields CASSFQQPASGYTF. The chain combines TRBV12-3 or TRBV12-4 with TRBJ1-2; unclear D gene. The V gene lost 3 bases and the J gene lost 7 bases, with 15 bases spanning the gap. The CDR3 is 14 amino acids.

The CDR3 spells CATSRDGAGVHEQFF. In nucleotides, the CDR3 is TGTGCCACCAGCAGAGATGGTGCGGGAGTTCATGAGCAGTTCTTC. The genes are TRBV15 and TRBJ2-1; 7 positions agree with TRBD2. CDR3 length equals 15 residues. CDR1 LNHNV and CDR2 YYDKDF come from the germline V gene (reference sequence). The ends lost 0 bases at V and 8 bases at J; junction bases unmatched: 7.

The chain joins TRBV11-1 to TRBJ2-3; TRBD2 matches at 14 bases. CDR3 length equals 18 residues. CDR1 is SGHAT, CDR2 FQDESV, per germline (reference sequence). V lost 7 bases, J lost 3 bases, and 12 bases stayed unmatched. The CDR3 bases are TGTGCCAGCACCGGTATGGGGACTAGCGGGAGTTATACAGATACGCAGTATTTT. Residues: CASTGMGTSGSYTDTQYF.

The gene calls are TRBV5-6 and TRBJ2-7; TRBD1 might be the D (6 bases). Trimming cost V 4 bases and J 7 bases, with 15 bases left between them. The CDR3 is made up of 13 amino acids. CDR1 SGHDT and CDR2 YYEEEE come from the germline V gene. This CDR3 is CASSKLQGMEQYF. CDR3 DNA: TGTGCCAGCAGCAAATTACAGGGTATGGAGCAGTACTTC.

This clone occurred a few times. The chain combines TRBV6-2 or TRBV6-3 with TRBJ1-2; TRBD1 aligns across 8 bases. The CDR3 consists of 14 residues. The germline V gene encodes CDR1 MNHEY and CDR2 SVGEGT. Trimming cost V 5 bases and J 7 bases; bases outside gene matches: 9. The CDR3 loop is CASSLAPGGSGYTF. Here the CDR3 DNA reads TGTGCCAGCAGTCTAGCCCCAGGGGGCTCTGGCTACACCTTC.